This T cell receptor beta chain was found in a study of T-cell memory formation after mild COVID-19. About this clonotype: Its matching antigen is unknown.

The CDR3 loop spans 15 amino acids. Per germline, CDR1 LGHNA and CDR2 YNFKEQ. V lost 4 bases and J lost 7, with 14 bases in between. Study-wide results and caveats: Researchers found some responding clones in pre-infection memory, a sign that cross-reactive memory joined. Second-wave clones with a day 37 peak had unconfirmed SARS-CoV-2 specificity.

5'RACE with constant-segment primers yielded barcoded, UMI-tagged TCR alpha and TCR beta cDNA libraries. Each CDR3 protein gets one entry after TCRdb re-called the 5' RACE reads with MiXCR. Here the sample spans about 140,000 distinct CDR3 sequences, 13% to 15% being singletons. The sample comprised PBMCs or a T cell subset sorted from them (not recorded which). The chain has TRBV4-2 and TRBJ1-6; D is possibly TRBD1 (5 bases). The origin of this receptor is an adult woman who had mild COVID-19 (a few samples of this study predate the infection). Cell type and time point are not known. The CDR3 region has the DNA TGTGCCAGCAGCCCCTCAAAGGGGATCAATTCACCCCTCCACTTT. Translation: CASSPSKGINSPLHF.